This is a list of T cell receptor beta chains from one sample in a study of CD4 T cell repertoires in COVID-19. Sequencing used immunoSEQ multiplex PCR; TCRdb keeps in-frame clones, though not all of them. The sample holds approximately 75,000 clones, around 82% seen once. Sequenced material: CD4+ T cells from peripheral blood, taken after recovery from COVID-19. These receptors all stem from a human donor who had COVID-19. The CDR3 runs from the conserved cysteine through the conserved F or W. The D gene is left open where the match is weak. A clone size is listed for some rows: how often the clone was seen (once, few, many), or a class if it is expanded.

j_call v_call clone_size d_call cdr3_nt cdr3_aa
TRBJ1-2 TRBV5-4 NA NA TGTGCCAGCAGCTTGGGTCAGGGCCGGACCTATGGCTACACCTTC CASSLGQGRTYGYTF
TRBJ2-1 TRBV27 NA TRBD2 TGTGCCAGCAGTTCTCTCTCGGGACTAGCGGGCGATGAGCAGTTCTTC CASSSLSGLAGDEQFF
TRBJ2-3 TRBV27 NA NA TGTGCCAGCAGTCTCGAGGGGGGGCTCACAGATACGCAGTATTTT CASSLEGGLTDTQYF
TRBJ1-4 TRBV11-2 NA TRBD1 TGTGCCAGCAGCTTAGGGGACAGGGGGCGCGGTGAAAAACTGTTTTTT CASSLGDRGRGEKLFF
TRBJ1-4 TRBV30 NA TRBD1 TGTGCCTGGAGGGGGACAGGGTTCAACAATGAAAAACTGTTTTTT CAWRGTGFNNEKLFF
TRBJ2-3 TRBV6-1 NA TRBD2 TGTGCCGTGCGGGAGAGCCATGTTTCCACAGATACGCAGTATTTT CAVRESHVSTDTQYF
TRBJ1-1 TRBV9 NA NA TGTGCCAGCAGCGTCGAATTGGACACTGAAGCTTTCTTT CASSVELDTEAFF
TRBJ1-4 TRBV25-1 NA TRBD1 TGTGCCAGCAGCTCCGACAGGGATGAAAAACTGTTTTTT CASSSDRDEKLFF
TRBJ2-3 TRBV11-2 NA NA TGTGCCAGCAGCTTAGGGACCAGCACAGATACGCAGTATTTT CASSLGTSTDTQYF
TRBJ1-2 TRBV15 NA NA TGTGCCACCAGCCCCGGGTTTATGGCTGGCTACACCTTC CATSPGFMAGYTF
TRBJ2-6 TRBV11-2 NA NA TGTGCCAGCAGCCCTAGAGTCCCTGGGGCCAACGTCCTGACTTTC CASSPRVPGANVLTF
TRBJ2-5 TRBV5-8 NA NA TGTGCCAGCAGCCCAAGACAGAGTCAAGAGACCCAGTACTTC CASSPRQSQETQYF
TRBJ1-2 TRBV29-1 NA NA TGCAGCGTTGGACAGAACTATGGCTACACCTTC CSVGQNYGYTF
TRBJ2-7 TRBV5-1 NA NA TGCGCCAGCAGCTTGTTTTCTAGGAACGCGGTGGCCGAGCAGTACTTC CASSLFSRNAVAEQYF
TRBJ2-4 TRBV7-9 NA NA TGTGCCTGCAGCTTAGACGGCAGGGTAGCCAAAAACATTCAGTACTTC CACSLDGRVAKNIQYF
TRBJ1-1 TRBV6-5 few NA TGTGCCAGCAGTTATGGGCAGAGGACTGAAGCTTTCTTT CASSYGQRTEAFF
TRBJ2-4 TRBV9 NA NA TGTGCCAGCAGCGGCGGTTTATCCTTAGCCAAAAACATTCAGTACTTC CASSGGLSLAKNIQYF